These 17 T cell receptor beta chains originate from one sample sequenced in a study of T cell responses to AZD1222 COVID-19 vaccine. Data came from immunoSEQ multiplex PCR; TCRdb stores just in-frame clones and leaves some out. This table holds some 130,000 clones, around nine tenths found once. Material: peripheral blood, obtained on day 0 of AZD1222 vaccination. These TCRs come from an adult in good health.

This sequence joins TRBV18 and TRBJ1-3; D is undetermined. CDR1 KGHSH and CDR2 LQKENI come from the germline V gene. V was pared by 3 bases and J by 1 base, with 16 bases between. The CDR3 consists of 17 residues. CDR3 DNA: TGTGCCAGCTCACCGCCTGGCGTCGGATTATCTGGAAACACCATATATTTT. Translation gives CASSPPGVGLSGNTIYF.

J is TRBJ2-7 and V is TRBV7-6; 7 bases map to TRBD2. The V segment lost 5 bases and the J segment 7 bases; nucleotides outside the gene matches: 8. CDR3 length: 13 residues. Per germline, CDR1 SGHVS and CDR2 FNYEAQ. In DNA, the CDR3 is TGTGCCAGCAGCACCCGACTAGCCAGTGAGCAGTACTTC. Translating it yields CASSTRLASEQYF.

The chain couples TRBV19 to TRBJ1-5; D perhaps matches TRBD1 (6 bases). V shed 5 bases and J shed 1 base, with 15 bases lying between them. The CDR3 runs 16 residues. Germline V gene lookup returns CDR1 LNHDA and CDR2 SQIVND (reference sequence). The CDR3 DNA is TGTGCCAGTAGTGAAGGGGGGGCCGGGAGCAATCAGCCCCAGCATTTT. Translating gives CASSEGGAGSNQPQHF.

CDR3 loop: CASSPLTGTAQHF. The CDR3, as DNA: TGTGCCAGCAGTCCACTGACTGGGACCGCCCAGCATTTT. The rearrangement joins TRBV12-3 or TRBV12-4 to TRBJ1-5, with D perhaps TRBD1 (5 bases). The CDR3 runs 13 residues. V lost 5 bases and J 11 bases, leaving 16 bases between the germline ends.

The gene calls are TRBV18 and TRBJ1-4; D is perhaps TRBD1 (6 bases). CDR3 size: 15 residues. V was trimmed by 0 bases and J by 8 bases, leaving 13 bases between them. CDR1 is KGHSH, CDR2 LQKENI, per germline. CDR3 in DNA: TGTGCCAGCTCACCACCGGGCAGGGGAGACGAAAAACTGTTTTTT. Translation: CASSPPGRGDEKLFF. Full variable domain (rest looked up from reference TRBV18 and TRBJ1-4): NAGVMQNPRHLVRRRGQEARLRCSPMKGHSHVYWYRQLPEEGLKFMVYLQKENIIDESGMPKERFSAEFPKEGPSILRIQQVVRGDSAAYFCASSPPGRGDEKLFFGSGTQLSVL.

The chain has TRBV19 and TRBJ2-2; perhaps TRBD2 as D (7 bases). V lost 6 bases and J lost 3, with 11 bases in between. This CDR3 is 14 amino acids long. Looked up from germline, CDR1 is LNHDA and CDR2 is SQIVND (reference sequence). In nucleotides, the CDR3 is TGTGCCAGTAGGTTAGGGGGGGACACCGGGGAGCTGTTTTTT. This encodes CASRLGGDTGELFF. Filled out from reference TRBV19 and TRBJ2-2, the complete variable domain reads DGGITQSPKYLFRKEGQNVTLSCEQNLNHDAMYWYRQDPGQGLRLIYYSQIVNDFQKGDIAEGYSVSREKKESFPLTVTSAQKNPTAFYLCASRLGGDTGELFFGEGSRLTVL.

V usage is TRBV4-1 and J usage is TRBJ1-5; D is uncertain. V lost 0 bases and J lost 4, with 10 bases in between. This CDR3 is built from 15 residues. The germline V gene has CDR1 MGHRA and CDR2 YSYEKL. CDR3 in DNA: TGCGCCAGCAGCCAAGATTCAGGTACTAATCAGCCCCAGCATTTT. Amino acids: CASSQDSGTNQPQHF.

V usage is TRBV2 and J usage is TRBJ2-1; tentative D call: TRBD1 (6 bases). Trimming took 9 bases from V and 0 from J, leaving 12 bases between them. CDR3 length: 14 amino acids. Germline V gene data show CDR1 as SNHLY and CDR2 as FYNNEI. The CDR3 DNA follows: TGTGCCAGTTTACAGGGCAGCTCCTACAATGAGCAGTTCTTC. It encodes CASLQGSSYNEQFF.

This chain joins TRBV6-5 and TRBJ1-3, with TRBD1 as a possible D gene (5 bases). Trimming cost V 2 bases and J 1 base, with 12 bases left between them. This CDR3 spans 16 amino acids. CDR1 is MNHEY, CDR2 SVGAGI, per germline. CDR3 region: CASSYNRPSSGNTIYF. CDR3 coding DNA: TGTGCCAGCAGTTACAACAGGCCAAGTTCTGGAAACACCATATATTTT.

The rearrangement joins TRBV9 to TRBJ2-1; D is possibly TRBD1 (5 bases). The CDR3 length is 15 residues. V lost 0 bases, J lost 2 bases, and 9 bases lay in between. Germline V gene data show CDR1 as SGDLS and CDR2 as YYNGEE. The CDR3 DNA follows: TGTGCCAGCAGCGTAGTGGCAGGGCCCTACAATGAGCAGTTCTTC. Protein product: CASSVVAGPYNEQFF.

This clone came up once. The V gene is TRBV18, the J gene TRBJ2-7; weak D call: TRBD2 (7 bases). This CDR3 region has 16 residues. Trimming left V 6 bases short and J 7 bases short, with 25 bases between. Germline V gives CDR1 KGHSH, CDR2 LQKENI. The CDR3 reads CASSPTARGGAGEQYF. The DNA for the CDR3 is TGTGCCAGCTCTCCGACTGCCCGAGGGGGGGCAGGGGAGCAGTACTTC. The full variable domain, with the rest looked up from reference TRBV18 and TRBJ2-7, is NAGVMQNPRHLVRRRGQEARLRCSPMKGHSHVYWYRQLPEEGLKFMVYLQKENIIDESGMPKERFSAEFPKEGPSILRIQQVVRGDSAAYFCASSPTARGGAGEQYFGPGTRLTVT.

The sample holds one count of this clone. This chain joins TRBV6-2 or TRBV6-3 and TRBJ1-6, with D possibly matching TRBD1 (5 bases). Germline V gives CDR1 MNHEY, CDR2 SVGEGT. Trimming stripped 1 base from V and 7 bases from J, with 8 bases between. This CDR3 region has 14 residues. In nucleotides, the CDR3 is TGTGCCAGCAGTTACTGGGGGAGAAATTCACCCCTCCACTTT. It specifies CASSYWGRNSPLHF.

V usage is TRBV4-3 and J usage is TRBJ1-6; TRBD1 matches at 9 bases. The CDR3 length is 17 residues. Germline values: CDR1 LGHNA, CDR2 YSLEER. J lost 7 bases, V lost 2 bases, and 9 bases had no gene match. The CDR3 DNA is TGCGCCAGCAGCCAAAGGACTGGGACAGGGATAAATTCACCCCTCCACTTT. Translated: CASSQRTGTGINSPLHF.

The rearrangement uses TRBV19 and TRBJ1-6; a weak D match, TRBD1 (6 bases). Trimming removed 10 bases from V and 9 bases from J, with 19 bases in between. Germline V gene lookup returns CDR1 LNHDA and CDR2 SQIVND (reference sequence). The CDR3 sequence is 14 residues long. The DNA of the CDR3 is TGTGCCACTAGAAGGGACACCGAGGGTTCACCCCTCCACTTT. Translating it yields CATRRDTEGSPLHF.

The chain employs TRBV27 and TRBJ1-2, with 11 bases fitting TRBD1. The CDR3 is made up of 13 amino acids. Germline assignment: CDR1 MNHEY and CDR2 SMNVEV (reference sequence). Trimming took 4 bases from V and 9 from J; bases not matched to a gene: 4. In DNA form, the CDR3 reads TGTGCCAGCAGTTGGGGACAGGGGGATAGCTACACCTTC. It codes for CASSWGQGDSYTF.

The chain uses TRBV5-1 and TRBJ1-6; weak D call: TRBD1 (5 bases). This CDR3 has 14 residues. V was pared by 1 base and J by 10 bases, with 12 bases between. Looked up from germline, CDR1 is SGHRS and CDR2 is YFSETQ. The CDR3 sequence: CASSLLSGQSPLHF. The CDR3 DNA reads as TGCGCCAGCAGCTTGTTGTCAGGGCAGTCACCCCTCCACTTT.

This rearrangement joins TRBV5-4 to TRBJ2-3; possible D gene TRBD2, 7 bases. Germline CDR1 and CDR2: SGHNT and YYREEE (reference sequence). The CDR3 contains 19 residues. V shed 3 bases and J shed 2 bases, with 25 bases lying between them. The CDR3 loop is CASSSQSSLRGPNTDTQYF. The CDR3 DNA sequence: TGTGCCAGCAGCTCTCAGTCATCCCTGCGGGGGCCCAACACAGATACGCAGTATTTT.